This T cell receptor (beta chain) is drawn from a study of blood T cells in healthy people across ages (dated by TCRdb to the mid-2010s). Background for the entire study: In model experiments, roughly one uniquely barcoded TCR beta cDNA molecule per two T cells was captured by template switching. Donors of different ages were randomly distributed across sequencing lanes to avoid experimental bias. Age-related changes in TCR beta repertoire diversity were measured in the study by deep sequencing normalized with unique cDNA molecular identifiers. Using the same blood draw, the study looked at two additional independent replicas of 1 million unique cDNA reads for two donors, one aged 18 to 30 and the other aged 80 or older. The donors were split into four age groups: young (average about 15 years), middle-aged (about 40), aged (approximately 60) and long-lived (roughly 80). General findings and caveats noted by the study authors: Observed TCR beta diversity per million T cells fell roughly linearly with age, and a significant reduction was already apparent by age approximately 41. Total diversity estimates from one million sequenced T cells were considered lower bounds and underestimates. Because the CMV infection status of the donors was unknown, age-related changes in expanded clonotypes may potentially have been confounded. Compared with the aged group, the long-lived group had more naive CD4+ T cells, fewer expanded clones and increased TCR diversity, suggesting age selection. There was a strong correlation between observed TCR beta diversity and the percentage of naive T cells measured by flow cytometry. Conclusive comparison of naive and antigen-experienced compartments was prevented by the profiling of bulk unsorted PBMCs.

Worth noting for this clonotype: No cognate antigen has been identified for it. No base quality values were provided; no much bigger clone lies one nucleotide off.

Donors were under 40 systemically healthy Caucasian individuals from Russia aged roughly 6 to 95 years. Each donor gave 9 to 10 milliliters of peripheral blood, collected into EDTA-treated Vacutainer tubes. Ficoll-Paque density-gradient centrifugation was used to isolate PBMCs, with at least 6.5 million per sample. Trizol reagent was used to extract total RNA from the PBMCs, yielding at least 6 micrograms per sample. Naive CD45RAhigh/CD27high T cell percentages were measured by flow cytometry on a PBMC aliquot from every donor. Library preparation used 5' RACE. Reads for this sample came from an Illumina HiSeq 2500. The second PCR ran for roughly 7 to 11 cycles and used a J-beta primer mix along with a sample-barcoded 5' primer. Each TCR beta cDNA molecule received a unique molecular identifier from a template-switch 5' adaptor carrying 12 random nucleotides. At least 2.5 million CDR3-containing paired-end reads were obtained from each sample. All of the RNA was converted into first-strand cDNA using the Mint cDNA synthesis kit, with a TRBC-specific oligonucleotide serving as the primer. Following uracil-DNA glycosylase treatment, all cDNA underwent a first 18-cycle PCR with the universal primers M1SS and BC2_uni_R. Per the source publication's procedure: For normalization, 1 million high-quality reads, each with a distinct molecular identifier, were randomly selected from each sample. Instead of being binned into consensus sequences, reads that shared molecular identifiers were thrown out. MiTCR, with a Q25 quality threshold and the strictest error-elimination algorithm, was used for CDR3 identification, clonotype clustering and error correction. A nonparametric unseen species model with Euler transformation was used to estimate lower-bound total TCR beta diversity. Using fastp trimming at Q25 and MiXCR clonotype assembly, TCRdb reanalyzed the public sequencing data and kept in-frame beta chains. Every entry covers one CDR3 protein and lists the most common genes and DNA from its rows. What appears here as the V and J calls and clone size reflects TCRdb's work, not the paper's. For this sample there are hundreds of thousands of distinct CDR3 sequences; more than 45% appear just once. Jointly, the top ten make up approximately 13% of the sample.

This TCR derives from a woman older than 75 in good health. The sequencing input was blood.

The DNA sequence reads TGTGCCAGCAGTTTAGTAAGGGCCACCTACAATGAGCAGTTCTTC. It translates to CASSLVRATYNEQFF. The chain is encoded by TRBV12-3 or TRBV12-4 joined to TRBJ2-1; no D gene is confidently identified. V is reduced by 1 base and J by 2 bases, leaving a spacing of 9 bases between them. There are 15 amino acids in the CDR3, from cysteine to phenylalanine inclusive. Left in the record is the CDR3 DNA by itself, 45 bases read in frame from the first base.